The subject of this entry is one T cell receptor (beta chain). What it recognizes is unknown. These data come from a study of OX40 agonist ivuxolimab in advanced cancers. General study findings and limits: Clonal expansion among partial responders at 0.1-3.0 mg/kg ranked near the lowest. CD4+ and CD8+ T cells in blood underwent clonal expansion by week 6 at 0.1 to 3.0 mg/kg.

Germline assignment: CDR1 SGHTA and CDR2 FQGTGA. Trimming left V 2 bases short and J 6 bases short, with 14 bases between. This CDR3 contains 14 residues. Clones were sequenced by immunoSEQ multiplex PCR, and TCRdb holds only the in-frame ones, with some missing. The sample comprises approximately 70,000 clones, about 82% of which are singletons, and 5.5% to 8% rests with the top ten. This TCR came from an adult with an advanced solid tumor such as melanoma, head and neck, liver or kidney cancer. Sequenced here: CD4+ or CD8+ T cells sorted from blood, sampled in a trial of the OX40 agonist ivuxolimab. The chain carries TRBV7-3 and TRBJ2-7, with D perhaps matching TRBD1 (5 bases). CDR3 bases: TGTGCCAGCAGCTTATCGCAGGGATACCGCGAGCAGTACTTC. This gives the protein CASSLSQGYREQYF.